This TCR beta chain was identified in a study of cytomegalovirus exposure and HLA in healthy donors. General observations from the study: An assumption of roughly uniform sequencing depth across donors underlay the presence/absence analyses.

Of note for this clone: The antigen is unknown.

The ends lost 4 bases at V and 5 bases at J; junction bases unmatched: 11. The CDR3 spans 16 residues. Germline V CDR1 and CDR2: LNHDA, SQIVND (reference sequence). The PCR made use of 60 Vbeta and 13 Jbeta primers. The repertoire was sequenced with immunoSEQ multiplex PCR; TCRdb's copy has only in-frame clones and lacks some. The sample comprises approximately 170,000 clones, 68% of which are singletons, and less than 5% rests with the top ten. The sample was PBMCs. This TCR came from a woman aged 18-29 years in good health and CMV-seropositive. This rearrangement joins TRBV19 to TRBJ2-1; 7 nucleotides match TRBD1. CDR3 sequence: CASSTGLRDSNNEQFF. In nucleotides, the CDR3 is TGTGCCAGTAGTACCGGACTCCGGGACAGTAACAATGAGCAGTTCTTC.